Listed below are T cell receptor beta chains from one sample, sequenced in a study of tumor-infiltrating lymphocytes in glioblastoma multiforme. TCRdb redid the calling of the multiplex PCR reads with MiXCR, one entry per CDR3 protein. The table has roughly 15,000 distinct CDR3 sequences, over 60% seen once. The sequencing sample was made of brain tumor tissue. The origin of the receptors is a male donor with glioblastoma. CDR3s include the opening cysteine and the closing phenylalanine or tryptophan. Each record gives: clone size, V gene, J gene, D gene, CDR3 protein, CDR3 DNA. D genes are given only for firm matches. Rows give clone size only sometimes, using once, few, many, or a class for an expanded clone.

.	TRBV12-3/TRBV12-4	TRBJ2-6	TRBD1	CASTTGAGANVLTF	TGTGCCAGCACCACAGGGGCTGGGGCCAACGTCCTGACTTTC
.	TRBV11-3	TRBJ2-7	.	CVSSLEGGKGGQYF	TGTGTCAGCAGCTTAGAAGGCGGGAAAGGAGGGCAGTACTTC
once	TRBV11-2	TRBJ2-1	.	CASSLDRVFGEQFF	TGTGCCAGCAGCTTAGACAGGGTATTCGGTGAGCAGTTCTTC
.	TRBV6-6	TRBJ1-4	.	CASSPTVGELFF	TGTGCCAGCAGCCCGACAGTTGGGGAACTGTTTTTT
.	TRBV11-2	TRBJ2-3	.	CASSLGPETDTQYF	TGTGCCAGCAGCTTAGGTCCGGAAACAGATACGCAGTATTTT
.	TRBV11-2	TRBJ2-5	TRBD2	CASTSSVGRETQHF	TGTGCCAGCACCTCCTCGGTCGGGCGGGAGACCCAGCACTTC
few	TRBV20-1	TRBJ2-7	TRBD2	CSARVQVGLAGGFYEQYF	TGCAGTGCTAGAGTCCAAGTTGGACTAGCGGGAGGGTTTTACGAGCAGTACTTC
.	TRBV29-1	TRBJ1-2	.	CSVDSALWSFTF	TGCAGCGTTGACAGTGCTCTATGGAGCTTCACCTTC
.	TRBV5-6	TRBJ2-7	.	CASSLGVTRAYEQYF	TGTGCCAGCAGCTTGGGAGTCACTAGGGCCTACGAGCAGTACTTC
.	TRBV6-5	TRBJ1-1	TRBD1	CASSPGQGYAVAPEAFF	TGTGCCAGCAGTCCAGGACAGGGGTACGCTGTCGCGCCTGAAGCTTTCTTT